This TCR beta chain was captured by sequencing in a study of T cell responses to AZD1222 COVID-19 vaccine. Study-wide findings and caveats: Seropositive status at baseline applied to only six AZD1222 recipients.

A word on this clone: What it binds is unknown.

Libraries were prepared by immunoSEQ multiplex PCR; TCRdb keeps only in-frame clonotypes and omits some of them. Of 150,000 to 200,000 clones in the sample, almost 90% were seen once. The germline gives CDR1 SGHKS, CDR2 YYEKEE (reference sequence). This CDR3 contains 12 residues. With 0 bases removed from V and 10 bases from J, the gap between germline ends came to 8 bases. This clonotype was obtained from an adult in good health. The gene calls are TRBV5-5 and TRBJ2-1; D is unresolved. The material was peripheral blood, obtained on day 0 of AZD1222 vaccination. This chain's CDR3 is CASSLGPPEQFF. The DNA for the CDR3 is TGTGCCAGCAGCTTGGGTCCTCCCGAGCAGTTCTTC. Looking up the rest from reference TRBV5-5 and TRBJ2-1 gives the full variable domain: DAGVTQSPTHLIKTRGQQVTLRCSPISGHKSVSWYQQVLGQGPQFIFQYYEKEERGRGNFPDRFSARQFPNYSSELNVNALLLGDSALYLCASSLGPPEQFFGPGTRLTVL.